What follows is one TCR beta chain and its context. The sample originates from a study of cytomegalovirus exposure and HLA in healthy donors. The CDR3 extends over 14 amino acids. CDR1 and CDR2 from the germline V gene are SGHAT and FQNNGV. V lost 2 bases and J lost 4, with 9 bases in between. The primer mix had 60 Vbeta and 13 Jbeta primers. Libraries were prepared by immunoSEQ multiplex PCR; TCRdb keeps only in-frame clonotypes and omits some of them. The data hold approximately 140,000 clones, with about three fifths observed a single time. The sequence was collected from a male donor in good health and CMV-seronegative. The source material was PBMCs. The chain has TRBV11-2 and TRBJ1-5; D not resolved. The CDR3, as DNA: TGTGCCAGCAGCTTAACTGAGGAAAATCAGCCCCAGCATTTT. It specifies CASSLTEENQPQHF.